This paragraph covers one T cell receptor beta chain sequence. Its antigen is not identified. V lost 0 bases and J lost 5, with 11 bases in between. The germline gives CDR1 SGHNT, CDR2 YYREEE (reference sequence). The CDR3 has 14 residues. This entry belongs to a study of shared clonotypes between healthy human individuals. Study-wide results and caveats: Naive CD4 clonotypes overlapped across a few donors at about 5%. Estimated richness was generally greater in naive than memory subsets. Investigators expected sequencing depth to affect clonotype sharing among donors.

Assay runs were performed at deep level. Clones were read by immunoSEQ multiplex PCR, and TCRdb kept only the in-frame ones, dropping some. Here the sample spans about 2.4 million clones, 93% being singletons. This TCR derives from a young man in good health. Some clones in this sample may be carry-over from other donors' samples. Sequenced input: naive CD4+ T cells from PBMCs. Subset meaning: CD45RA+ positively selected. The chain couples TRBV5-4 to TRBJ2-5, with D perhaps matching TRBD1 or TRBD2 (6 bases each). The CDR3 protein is CASSLEFGGETQYF. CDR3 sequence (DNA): TGTGCCAGCAGCTTGGAGTTCGGGGGCGAGACCCAGTACTTC.